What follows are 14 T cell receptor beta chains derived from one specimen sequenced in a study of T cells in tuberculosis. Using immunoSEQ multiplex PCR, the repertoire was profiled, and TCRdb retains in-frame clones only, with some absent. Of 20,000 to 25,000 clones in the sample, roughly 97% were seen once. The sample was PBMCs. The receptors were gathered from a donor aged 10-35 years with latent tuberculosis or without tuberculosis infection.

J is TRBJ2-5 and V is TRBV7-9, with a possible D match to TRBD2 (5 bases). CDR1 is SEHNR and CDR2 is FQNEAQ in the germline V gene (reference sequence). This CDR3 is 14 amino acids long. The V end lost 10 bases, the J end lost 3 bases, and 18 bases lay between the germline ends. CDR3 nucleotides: TGTGCCAACGGGGAGAGACACTTCGAAGAGACCCAGTACTTC. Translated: CANGERHFEETQYF.

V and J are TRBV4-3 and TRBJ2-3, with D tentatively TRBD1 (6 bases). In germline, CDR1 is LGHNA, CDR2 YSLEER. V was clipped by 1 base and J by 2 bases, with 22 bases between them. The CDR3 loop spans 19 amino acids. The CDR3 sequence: CASSQVGQGRSPSTDTQYF. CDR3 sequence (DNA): TGCGCCAGCAGCCAAGTGGGTCAGGGGCGATCCCCCTCCACAGATACGCAGTATTTT.

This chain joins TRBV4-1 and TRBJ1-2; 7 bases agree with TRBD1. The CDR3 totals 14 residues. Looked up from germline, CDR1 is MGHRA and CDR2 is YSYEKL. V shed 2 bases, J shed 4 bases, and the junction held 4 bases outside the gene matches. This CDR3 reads CASSQLQGSYGYTF. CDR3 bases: TGCGCCAGCAGCCAACTACAGGGGAGCTATGGCTACACCTTC.

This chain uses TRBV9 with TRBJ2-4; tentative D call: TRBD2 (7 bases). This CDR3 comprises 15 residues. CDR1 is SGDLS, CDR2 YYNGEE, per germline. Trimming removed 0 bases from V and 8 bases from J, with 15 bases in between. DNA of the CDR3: TGTGCCAGCAGCGTAGGTGGCAGGGAGGGGGACATTCAGTACTTC. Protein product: CASSVGGREGDIQYF. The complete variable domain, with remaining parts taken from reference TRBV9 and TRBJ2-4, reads DSGVTQTPKHLITATGQRVTLRCSPRSGDLSVYWYQQSLDQGLQFLIQYYNGEERAKGNILERFSAQQFPDLHSELNLSSLELGDSALYFCASSVGGREGDIQYFGAGTRLSVL.

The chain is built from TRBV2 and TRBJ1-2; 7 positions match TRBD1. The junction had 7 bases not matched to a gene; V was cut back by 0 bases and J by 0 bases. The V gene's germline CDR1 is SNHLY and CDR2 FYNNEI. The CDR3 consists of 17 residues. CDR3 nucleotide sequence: TGTGCCAGCAGTGAAGCCAGGGGGGAGAGGACTAACTATGGCTACACCTTC. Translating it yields CASSEARGERTNYGYTF.

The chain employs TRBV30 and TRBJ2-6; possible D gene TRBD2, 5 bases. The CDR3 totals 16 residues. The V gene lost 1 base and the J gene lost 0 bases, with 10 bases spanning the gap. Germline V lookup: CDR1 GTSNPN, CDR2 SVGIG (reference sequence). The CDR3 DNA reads TGTGCCTGGAGTGAAGGAGGATACTCTGGGGCCAACGTCCTGACTTTC. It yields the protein CAWSEGGYSGANVLTF.

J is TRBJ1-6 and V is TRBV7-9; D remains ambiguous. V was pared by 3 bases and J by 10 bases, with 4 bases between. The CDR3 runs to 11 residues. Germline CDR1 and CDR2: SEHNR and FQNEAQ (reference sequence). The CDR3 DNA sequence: TGTGCCAGCAGCTTTAAATCACCCCTCCACTTT. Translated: CASSFKSPLHF.

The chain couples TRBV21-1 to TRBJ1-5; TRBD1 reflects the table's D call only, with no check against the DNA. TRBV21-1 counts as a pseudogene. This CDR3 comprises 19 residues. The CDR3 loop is CATHVTIGTGVSNNQPQHF. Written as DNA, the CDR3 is TGTGCCACCCACGTCACAATCGGGACAGGGGTCAGTAACAATCAGCCCCAGCATTTT.

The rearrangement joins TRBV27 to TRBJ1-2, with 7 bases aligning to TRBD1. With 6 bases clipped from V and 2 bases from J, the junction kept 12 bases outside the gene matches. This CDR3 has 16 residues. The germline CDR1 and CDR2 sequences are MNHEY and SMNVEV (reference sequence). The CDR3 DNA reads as TGTGCCAGCAGAGACAGGGTCCGCCCCAGAAACTATGGCTACACCTTC. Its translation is CASRDRVRPRNYGYTF.

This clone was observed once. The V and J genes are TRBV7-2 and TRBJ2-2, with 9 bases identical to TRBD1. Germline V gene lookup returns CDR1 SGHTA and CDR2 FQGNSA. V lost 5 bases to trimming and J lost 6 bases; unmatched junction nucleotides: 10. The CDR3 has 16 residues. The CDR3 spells CASSPAGTGTPGELFF. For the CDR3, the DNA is TGTGCCAGCAGCCCGGCCGGGACAGGGACCCCCGGGGAGCTGTTTTTT.

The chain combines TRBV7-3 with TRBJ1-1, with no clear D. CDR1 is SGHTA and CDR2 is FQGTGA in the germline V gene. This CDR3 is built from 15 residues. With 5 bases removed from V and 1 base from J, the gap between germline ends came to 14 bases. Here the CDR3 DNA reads TGTGCCAGCAGCAGCGCTCCGACGGCGAACACTGAAGCTTTCTTT. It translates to CASSSAPTANTEAFF.

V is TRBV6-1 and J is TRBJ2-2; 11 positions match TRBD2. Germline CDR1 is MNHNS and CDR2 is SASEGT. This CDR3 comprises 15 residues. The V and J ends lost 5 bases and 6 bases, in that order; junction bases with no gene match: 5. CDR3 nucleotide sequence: TGTGCCAGCAGTCTGACTAGCGGGGACCCCGGGGAGCTGTTTTTT. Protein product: CASSLTSGDPGELFF.

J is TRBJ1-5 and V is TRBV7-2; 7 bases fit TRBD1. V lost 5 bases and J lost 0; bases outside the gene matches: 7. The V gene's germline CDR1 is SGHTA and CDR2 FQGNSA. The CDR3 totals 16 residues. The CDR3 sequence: CASSRGQPYSNQPQHF. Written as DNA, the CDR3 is TGTGCCAGCAGCCGGGGACAGCCCTATAGCAATCAGCCCCAGCATTTT.

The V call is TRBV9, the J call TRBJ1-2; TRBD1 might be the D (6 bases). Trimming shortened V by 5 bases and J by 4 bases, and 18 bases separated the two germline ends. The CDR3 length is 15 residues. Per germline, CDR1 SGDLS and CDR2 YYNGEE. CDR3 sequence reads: CASSRTGISPYGYTF. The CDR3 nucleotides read TGTGCCAGCAGTCGAACAGGGATCTCACCCTATGGCTACACCTTC.